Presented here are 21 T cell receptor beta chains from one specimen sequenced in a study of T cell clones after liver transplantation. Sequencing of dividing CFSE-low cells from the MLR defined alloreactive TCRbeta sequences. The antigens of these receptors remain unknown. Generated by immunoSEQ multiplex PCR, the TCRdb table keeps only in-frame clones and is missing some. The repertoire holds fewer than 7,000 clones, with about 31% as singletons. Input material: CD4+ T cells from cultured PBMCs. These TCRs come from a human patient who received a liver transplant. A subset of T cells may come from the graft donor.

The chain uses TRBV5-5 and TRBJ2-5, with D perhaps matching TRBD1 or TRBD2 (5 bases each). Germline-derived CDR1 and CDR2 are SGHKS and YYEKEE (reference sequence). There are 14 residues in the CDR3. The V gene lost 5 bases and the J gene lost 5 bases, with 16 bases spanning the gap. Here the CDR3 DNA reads TGTGCCAGCAGTACGGTTGAGGGGCGTGAGACCCAGTACTTC. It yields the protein CASSTVEGRETQYF.

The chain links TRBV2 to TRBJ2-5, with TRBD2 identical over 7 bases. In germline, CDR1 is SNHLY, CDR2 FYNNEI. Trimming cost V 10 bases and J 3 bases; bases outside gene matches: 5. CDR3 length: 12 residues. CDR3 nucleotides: TGTGCCACCGGCCTAGCGGAAGAGACCCAGTACTTC. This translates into CATGLAEETQYF.

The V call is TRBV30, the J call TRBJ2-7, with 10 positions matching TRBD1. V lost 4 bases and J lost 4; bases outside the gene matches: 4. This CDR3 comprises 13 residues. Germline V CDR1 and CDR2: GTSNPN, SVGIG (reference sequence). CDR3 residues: CAWMPGQGYEQYV. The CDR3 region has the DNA TGTGCCTGGATGCCGGGACAGGGGTACGAGCAGTACGTC.

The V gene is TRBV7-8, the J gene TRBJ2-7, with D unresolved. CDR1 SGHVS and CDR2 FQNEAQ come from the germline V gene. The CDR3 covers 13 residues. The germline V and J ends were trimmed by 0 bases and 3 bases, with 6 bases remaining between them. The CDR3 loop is CASSLAQGYEQYF. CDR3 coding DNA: TGTGCCAGCAGCTTAGCGCAAGGCTACGAGCAGTACTTC. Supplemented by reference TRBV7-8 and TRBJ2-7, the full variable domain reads GAGVSQSPRYKVAKRGQDVALRCDPISGHVSLFWYQQALGQGPEFLTYFQNEAQLDKSGLPSDRFFAERPEGSVSTLKIQRTQQEDSAVYLCASSLAQGYEQYFGPGTRLTVT.

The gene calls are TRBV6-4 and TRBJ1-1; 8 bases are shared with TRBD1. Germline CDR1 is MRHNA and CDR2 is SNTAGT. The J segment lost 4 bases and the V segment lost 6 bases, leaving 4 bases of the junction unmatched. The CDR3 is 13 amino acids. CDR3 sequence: CASRDRAATEAFF. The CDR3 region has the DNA TGTGCCAGCAGGGACAGGGCGGCCACTGAAGCTTTCTTT.

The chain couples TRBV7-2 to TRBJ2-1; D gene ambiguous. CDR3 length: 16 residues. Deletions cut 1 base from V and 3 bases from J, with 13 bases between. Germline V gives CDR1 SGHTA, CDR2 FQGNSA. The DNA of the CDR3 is TGTGCCAGCAGCTTAGTGCGGATAGTTGTCTACAATGAGCAGTTCTTC. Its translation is CASSLVRIVVYNEQFF.

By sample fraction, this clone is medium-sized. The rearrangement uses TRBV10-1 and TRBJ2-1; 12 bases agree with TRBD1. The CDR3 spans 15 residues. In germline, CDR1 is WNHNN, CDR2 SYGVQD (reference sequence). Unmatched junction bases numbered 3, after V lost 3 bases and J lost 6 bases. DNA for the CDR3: TGCGCCAGCAGTGACGGGACAGGGGGCTTCAATGAGCAGTTCTTC. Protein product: CASSDGTGGFNEQFF.

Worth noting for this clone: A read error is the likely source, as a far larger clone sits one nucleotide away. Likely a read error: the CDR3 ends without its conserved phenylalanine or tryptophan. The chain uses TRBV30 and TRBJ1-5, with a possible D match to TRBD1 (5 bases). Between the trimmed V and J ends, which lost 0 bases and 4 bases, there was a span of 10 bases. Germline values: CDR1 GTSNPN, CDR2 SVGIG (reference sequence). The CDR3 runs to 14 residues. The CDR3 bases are TGTGCCTGGAGTGTACAGACAGCGAATCAGCCCCAGCATCTT. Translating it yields CAWSVQTANQPQHL.

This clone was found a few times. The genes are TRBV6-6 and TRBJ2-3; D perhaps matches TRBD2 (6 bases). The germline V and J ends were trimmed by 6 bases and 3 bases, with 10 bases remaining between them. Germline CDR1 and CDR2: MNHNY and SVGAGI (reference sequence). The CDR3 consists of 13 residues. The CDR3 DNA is TGTGCCAGCAGCGGGAGTGAGACAGATACGCAGTATTTT. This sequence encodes CASSGSETDTQYF.

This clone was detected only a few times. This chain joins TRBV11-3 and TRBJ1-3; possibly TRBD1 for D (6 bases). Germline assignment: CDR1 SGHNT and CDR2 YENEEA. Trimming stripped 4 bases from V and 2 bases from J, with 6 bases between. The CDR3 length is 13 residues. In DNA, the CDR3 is TGTGCCAGCAGCTGGGACACTGGAAACACCATATATTTT. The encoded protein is CASSWDTGNTIYF. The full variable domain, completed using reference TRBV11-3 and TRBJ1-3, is EAGVVQSPRYKIIEKKQPVAFWCNPISGHNTLYWYLQNLGQGPELLIRYENEEAVDDSQLPKDRFSAERLKGVDSTLKIQPAELGDSAVYLCASSWDTGNTIYFGEGSWLTVV.

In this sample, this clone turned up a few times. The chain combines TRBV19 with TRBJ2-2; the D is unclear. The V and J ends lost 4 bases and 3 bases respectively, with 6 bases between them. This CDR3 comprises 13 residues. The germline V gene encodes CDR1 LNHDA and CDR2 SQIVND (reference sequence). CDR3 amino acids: CASSSGYTGELFF. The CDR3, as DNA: TGTGCCAGTAGTAGCGGTTACACCGGGGAGCTGTTTTTT.

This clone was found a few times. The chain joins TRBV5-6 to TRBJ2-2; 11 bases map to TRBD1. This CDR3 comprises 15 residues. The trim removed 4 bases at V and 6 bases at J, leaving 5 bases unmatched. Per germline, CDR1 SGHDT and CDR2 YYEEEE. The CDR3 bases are TGTGCCAGCAGCCCGGACAGGGGGCGTCCCGGGGAGCTGTTTTTT. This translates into CASSPDRGRPGELFF. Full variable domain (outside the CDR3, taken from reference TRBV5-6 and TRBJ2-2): DAGVTQSPTHLIKTRGQQVTLRCSPKSGHDTVSWYQQALGQGPQFIFQYYEEEERQRGNFPDRFSGHQFPNYSSELNVNALLLGDSALYLCASSPDRGRPGELFFGEGSRLTVL.

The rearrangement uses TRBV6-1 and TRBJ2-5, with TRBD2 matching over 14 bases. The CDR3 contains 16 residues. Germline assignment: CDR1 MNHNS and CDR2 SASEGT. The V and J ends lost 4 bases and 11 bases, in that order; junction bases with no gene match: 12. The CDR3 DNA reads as TGTGCCAGCAGTGCGCGACTAGCGGGGGGGCCGGGTGAGCAGTACTTC. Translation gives CASSARLAGGPGEQYF.

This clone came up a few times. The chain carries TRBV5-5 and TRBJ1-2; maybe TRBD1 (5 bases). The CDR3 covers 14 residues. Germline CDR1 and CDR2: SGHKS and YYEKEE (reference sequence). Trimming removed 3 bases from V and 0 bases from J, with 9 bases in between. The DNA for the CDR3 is TGTGCCAGCAGCTCGCAAGGGGCTAACTATGGCTACACCTTC. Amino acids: CASSSQGANYGYTF.

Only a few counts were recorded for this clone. The CDR3: CASSEEGGWVNGYTF. CDR3 DNA: TGTGCCAGCAGTGAAGAAGGGGGATGGGTAAATGGCTACACCTTC. The V gene is TRBV2, the J gene TRBJ1-2; D possibly corresponds to TRBD1 (6 bases). Trimming took 1 base from V and 6 from J, leaving 15 bases between them. There are 15 residues in the CDR3. Per the germline V gene, CDR1 is SNHLY and CDR2 is FYNNEI.

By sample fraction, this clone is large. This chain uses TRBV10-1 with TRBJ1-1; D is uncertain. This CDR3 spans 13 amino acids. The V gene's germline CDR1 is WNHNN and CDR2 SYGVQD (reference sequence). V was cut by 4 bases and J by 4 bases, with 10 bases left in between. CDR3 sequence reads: CASSAQEGTEAFF. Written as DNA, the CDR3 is TGCGCCAGCAGTGCGCAGGAGGGCACTGAAGCTTTCTTT.

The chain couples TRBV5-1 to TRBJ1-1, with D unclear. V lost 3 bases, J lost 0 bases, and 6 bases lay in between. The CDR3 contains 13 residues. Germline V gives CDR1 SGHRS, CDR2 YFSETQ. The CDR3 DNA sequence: TGCGCCAGCAGCTCTACAGTGAACACTGAAGCTTTCTTT. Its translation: CASSSTVNTEAFF.

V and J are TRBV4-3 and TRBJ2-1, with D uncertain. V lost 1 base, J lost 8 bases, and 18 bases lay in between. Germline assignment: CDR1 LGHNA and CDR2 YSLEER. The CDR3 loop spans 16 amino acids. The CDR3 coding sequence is TGCGCCAGCAGCCAAGCCCCCAAAGCTAGGCCCCATGAGCAGTTCTTC. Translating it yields CASSQAPKARPHEQFF.

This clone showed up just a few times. The CDR3 bases are TGTGCCAGCAGTGTGACAGGGGGCGCGACTGAAGCTTTCTTT. This codes for CASSVTGGATEAFF. This chain links TRBV6-8 with TRBJ1-1, with 10 nucleotides matching TRBD1. J lost 5 bases, V lost 5 bases, and 5 bases had no gene match. The CDR3 contains 14 residues. The germline V gene encodes CDR1 MNHGY and CDR2 SAAAGT.

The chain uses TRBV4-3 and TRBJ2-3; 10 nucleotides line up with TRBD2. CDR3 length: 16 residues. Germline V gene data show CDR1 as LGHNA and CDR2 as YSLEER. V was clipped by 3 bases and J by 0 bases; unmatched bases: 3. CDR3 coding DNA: TGCGCCAGCAGCCAGAGGACTAGCGGAAGCACAGATACGCAGTATTTT. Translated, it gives CASSQRTSGSTDTQYF.

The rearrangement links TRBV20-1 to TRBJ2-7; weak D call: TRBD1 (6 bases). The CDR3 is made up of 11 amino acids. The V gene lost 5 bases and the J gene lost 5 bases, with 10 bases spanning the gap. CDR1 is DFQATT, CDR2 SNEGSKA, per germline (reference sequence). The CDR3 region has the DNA TGCAGTGCTGCACAGGGTAACGAGCAGTACTTC. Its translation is CSAAQGNEQYF.